A selection of T cell receptor beta chains follows, all from one sample in a study of T cell repertoires in cytomegalovirus infection. TCRdb ran MiXCR on the reads and lists one entry per CDR3 protein. Of about 260,000 distinct CDR3 sequences listed, 8% to 9.5% are singletons. The sample taken for sequencing was PBMCs. These receptors all come from a human donor in good health (CMV status not recorded). Some clones in this sample may be carry-over from other donors' samples. The CDR3 runs from the conserved cysteine through the conserved F or W. A row's size may be missing; if present it is once, few, many or a size class.

J gene | clone size | V gene | CDR3 protein
TRBJ1-2 | many | TRBV7-2 | CASSTTTIRYTF
TRBJ1-1 | - | TRBV5-1 | CASSLGLGANTEAFF
TRBJ1-2 | many | TRBV7-2 | CASSLAGGDRGYGYTF
TRBJ2-3 | many | TRBV7-2 | CASSLRTSGIYTDTQYF
TRBJ2-4 | - | TRBV5-4 | CASSSVEEYAKNIQYF
TRBJ2-5 | many | TRBV7-2 | CASSSRVQPETQYF
TRBJ1-2 | many | TRBV20-1 | CSARRSGSFYGYTF
TRBJ1-2 | many | TRBV6-2/TRBV6-3 | CASNPGLYGYTF
TRBJ2-6 | many | TRBV12-3/TRBV12-4 | CASSSSFSGANVLTF
TRBJ2-5 | many | TRBV4-3 | CASSQDGGTVEGTQYF
TRBJ2-5 | many | TRBV5-1 | CASSFGDEETQYF
TRBJ1-1 | many | TRBV20-1 | CSAINWAGSTEAFF
TRBJ1-3 | many | TRBV10-3 | CAISELGDSRASGNTIYF
TRBJ2-7 | many | TRBV7-8 | CASSSRDTRDTYEQYF
TRBJ2-2 | many | TRBV12-3/TRBV12-4 | CASRPGQGYRAGRTGELFF
TRBJ2-1 | - | TRBV20-1 | CSALRLGSSYNEQFF
TRBJ2-7 | many | TRBV7-6 | CASSAGKGHEQYF
TRBJ2-7 | many | TRBV7-8 | CASSFGLGSYEQYF
TRBJ1-2 | many | TRBV10-3 | CAISRDRGVNYGYTF
TRBJ2-7 | few | TRBV6-2/TRBV6-3 | CASSYSTGPYEQYF
TRBJ1-5 | many | TRBV7-2 | CASSLVREGPQHF
TRBJ1-6 | many | TRBV7-2 | CASSLGPGRISPLHF
TRBJ1-6 | many | TRBV30 | CAWSRGRAENSPLHF
TRBJ1-1 | few | TRBV11-2 | CASSWAGAGMNTEAFF
TRBJ1-4 | once | TRBV5-1 | CASSLGASEKLFF
TRBJ1-1 | few | TRBV2 | CASPRALNTEAFF
TRBJ2-1 | many | TRBV6-5 | CASSSFRDKGNNEQFF
TRBJ2-3 | few | TRBV20-1 | CSATTDRGLEDTQYF